This is a list of T cell receptor beta chains from one sample in a study of vaccination and CD4 T cells after COVID-19. From the PCR reads, TCRdb called clonotypes with MiXCR, one entry per CDR3 protein. The data hold about 8,100 distinct CDR3 sequences, with 55% to 70% observed a single time. The antigens these receptors bind are not known. Sequences were obtained from CD4+ T cells from blood, cultured in vitro. These receptors were taken from a human donor who had recovered from COVID-19. Each CDR3 is given with its conserved first and last residue. Each record gives: J gene, clone size, D gene, V gene, CDR3 protein, CDR3 DNA. D genes are given only for firm matches. Clone size appears in some rows only: once, few, many, or a class for an expanded clone.

j_gene: TRBJ1-1; abundance: NA; d_gene: NA; v_gene: TRBV7-8; CDR3aa: CASSAIFRGTEAFF; CDR3nt: TGTGCCAGCAGCGCGATTTTCAGGGGCACTGAAGCTTTCTTT
j_gene: TRBJ2-5; abundance: NA; d_gene: NA; v_gene: TRBV6-1; CDR3aa: CASSDRVPETQYF; CDR3nt: TGTGCCAGCAGTGACAGGGTCCCAGAGACCCAGTACTTC
j_gene: TRBJ2-5; abundance: NA; d_gene: NA; v_gene: TRBV12-3/TRBV12-4; CDR3aa: CASSDPAGRIQETQYF; CDR3nt: TGTGCCTCCTCCGATCCCGCAGGACGGATCCAAGAGACCCAGTACTTC
j_gene: TRBJ2-1; abundance: NA; d_gene: TRBD2; v_gene: TRBV4-3; CDR3aa: CASSQSLAGEFYNEQFF; CDR3nt: TGCGCCAGCAGCCAATCGCTAGCGGGAGAGTTCTACAATGAGCAGTTCTTC
j_gene: TRBJ1-1; abundance: NA; d_gene: NA; v_gene: TRBV27; CDR3aa: CASNRDSRLVNTEAFF; CDR3nt: TGTGCCAGCAACCGGGACTCTAGACTCGTGAACACTGAAGCTTTCTTT
j_gene: TRBJ2-2; abundance: NA; d_gene: TRBD2; v_gene: TRBV19; CDR3aa: CASRPGLAFGELFF; CDR3nt: TGTGCCAGTAGGCCGGGACTAGCGTTCGGGGAGCTGTTTTTT
j_gene: TRBJ2-5; abundance: NA; d_gene: TRBD2; v_gene: TRBV28; CDR3aa: CASSPGTSGRAVETQYF; CDR3nt: TGTGCCAGCAGTCCCGGGACTAGCGGGAGGGCCGTAGAGACCCAGTACTTC
j_gene: TRBJ1-2; abundance: NA; d_gene: NA; v_gene: TRBV20-1; CDR3aa: CSARLQDAYTF; CDR3nt: TGCAGTGCTAGACTACAGGACGCCTACACCTTC
j_gene: TRBJ1-4; abundance: NA; d_gene: NA; v_gene: TRBV4-1; CDR3aa: CASSRALGATNEKLFF; CDR3nt: TGCGCCAGCAGCCGCGCCCTCGGGGCAACTAATGAAAAACTGTTTTTT
j_gene: TRBJ2-7; abundance: NA; d_gene: NA; v_gene: TRBV6-4; CDR3aa: CASGGSYEQYF; CDR3nt: TGTGCCAGCGGCGGATCCTACGAGCAGTACTTC
j_gene: TRBJ2-1; abundance: NA; d_gene: NA; v_gene: TRBV20-1; CDR3aa: CSPYRNEQFF; CDR3nt: TGCAGTCCCTATAGGAATGAGCAGTTCTTC
j_gene: TRBJ1-5; abundance: NA; d_gene: NA; v_gene: TRBV9; CDR3aa: CASSPNSLSNQPQHF; CDR3nt: TGTGCCAGCAGCCCTAACAGTCTTAGCAATCAGCCCCAGCATTTT
j_gene: TRBJ1-2; abundance: NA; d_gene: NA; v_gene: TRBV12-3/TRBV12-4; CDR3aa: CASSPGWAGYTF; CDR3nt: TGTGCCAGCAGCCCAGGATGGGCTGGCTACACCTTC
j_gene: TRBJ1-5; abundance: few; d_gene: NA; v_gene: TRBV20-1; CDR3aa: CSAPDTNQPQHF; CDR3nt: TGCAGTGCTCCGGACACGAATCAGCCCCAGCATTTT
j_gene: TRBJ1-4; abundance: NA; d_gene: NA; v_gene: TRBV9; CDR3aa: CASSRISGQGEKLFF; CDR3nt: TGTGCCAGCAGCCGAATCTCAGGGCAGGGTGAAAAACTGTTTTTT
j_gene: TRBJ2-7; abundance: NA; d_gene: TRBD2; v_gene: TRBV9; CDR3aa: CASSVAGGSSYEQYF; CDR3nt: TGTGCCAGCAGCGTAGCGGGGGGGAGCTCCTACGAGCAGTACTTC
j_gene: TRBJ2-7; abundance: NA; d_gene: NA; v_gene: TRBV3-1; CDR3aa: CASSHRQPYEQYF; CDR3nt: TGTGCCAGCAGCCACAGGCAGCCCTACGAGCAGTACTTC
j_gene: TRBJ1-1; abundance: few; d_gene: NA; v_gene: TRBV11-1; CDR3aa: CASSLAYDRINTEAFF; CDR3nt: TGTGCCAGCAGCTTAGCATACGACAGAATAAACACTGAAGCTTTCTTT
j_gene: TRBJ2-5; abundance: NA; d_gene: TRBD2; v_gene: TRBV12-3/TRBV12-4; CDR3aa: CASSPRGGWQETQYF; CDR3nt: TGTGCCAGCAGTCCTCGGGGGGGGTGGCAAGAGACCCAGTACTTC
j_gene: TRBJ1-1; abundance: NA; d_gene: NA; v_gene: TRBV10-1; CDR3aa: CASSEIGRLLNTEAFF; CDR3nt: TGCGCCAGCAGTGAGATTGGCAGACTTTTGAACACTGAAGCTTTCTTT
j_gene: TRBJ1-4; abundance: NA; d_gene: NA; v_gene: TRBV19; CDR3aa: CASTRGAVNEKLFF; CDR3nt: TGTGCCAGTACACGAGGGGCAGTAAATGAAAAACTGTTTTTT
j_gene: TRBJ1-6; abundance: large; d_gene: NA; v_gene: TRBV12-3/TRBV12-4; CDR3aa: CASSRTGQRSSYNSPLHF; CDR3nt: TGTGCCAGCAGTAGGACGGGTCAGAGGAGCTCCTATAATTCACCCCTCCACTTT
j_gene: TRBJ2-1; abundance: NA; d_gene: NA; v_gene: TRBV6-1; CDR3aa: CASSVTRANEQFF; CDR3nt: TGTGCCAGCAGTGTTACCCGGGCGAATGAGCAGTTCTTC
j_gene: TRBJ1-1; abundance: NA; d_gene: TRBD1; v_gene: TRBV11-3; CDR3aa: CASSFTGAFGAFF; CDR3nt: TGTGCCAGCAGCTTCACAGGGGCGTTCGGGGCTTTCTTT
j_gene: TRBJ2-7; abundance: NA; d_gene: NA; v_gene: TRBV20-1; CDR3aa: CSASPRLLAYEQYF; CDR3nt: TGCAGTGCTAGCCCGCGGCTTCTGGCCTACGAGCAGTACTTC
j_gene: TRBJ2-3; abundance: NA; d_gene: TRBD2; v_gene: TRBV24-1; CDR3aa: CATSDPAGADTQYF; CDR3nt: TGTGCCACCAGTGATCCTGCGGGGGCAGATACGCAGTATTTT
j_gene: TRBJ2-1; abundance: NA; d_gene: TRBD2; v_gene: TRBV4-3; CDR3aa: CASSQGSSGVNEQFF; CDR3nt: TGCGCCAGCAGCCAAGGATCTAGCGGGGTCAATGAGCAGTTCTTC
j_gene: TRBJ1-4; abundance: NA; d_gene: NA; v_gene: TRBV20-1; CDR3aa: CSAGGDEKLFF; CDR3nt: TGCAGTGCCGGGGGGGATGAAAAACTGTTTTTT
j_gene: TRBJ1-2; abundance: NA; d_gene: NA; v_gene: TRBV20-1; CDR3aa: CSARSDGTNYGYTF; CDR3nt: TGCAGTGCTAGATCGGACGGTACTAACTATGGCTACACCTTC
j_gene: TRBJ1-2; abundance: NA; d_gene: NA; v_gene: TRBV9; CDR3aa: CASSVEAGTLRGYTF; CDR3nt: TGTGCCAGCAGCGTAGAGGCCGGGACGCTCCGTGGCTACACCTTC
j_gene: TRBJ2-2; abundance: NA; d_gene: TRBD1; v_gene: TRBV20-1; CDR3aa: CSAVGQGALNGELFF; CDR3nt: TGCAGTGCTGTGGGACAGGGGGCATTGAACGGGGAGCTGTTTTTT
j_gene: TRBJ1-6; abundance: few; d_gene: TRBD1; v_gene: TRBV10-3; CDR3aa: CAISPGQYNSPLHF; CDR3nt: TGTGCCATCAGTCCGGGACAGTATAATTCACCCCTCCACTTT
j_gene: TRBJ1-5; abundance: NA; d_gene: NA; v_gene: TRBV12-3/TRBV12-4; CDR3aa: CASSLGRGLNQPQHF; CDR3nt: TGTGCCAGCAGTTTAGGGAGGGGTCTCAATCAGCCCCAGCATTTT
j_gene: TRBJ2-3; abundance: NA; d_gene: NA; v_gene: TRBV7-2; CDR3aa: CASSLGGPDTQYF; CDR3nt: TGTGCCAGCAGCTTAGGTGGCCCAGATACGCAGTATTTT
j_gene: TRBJ1-3; abundance: NA; d_gene: TRBD1; v_gene: TRBV7-9; CDR3aa: CASSLAQGGTSGNTIYF; CDR3nt: TGTGCCAGCAGCTTAGCGCAGGGGGGAACCTCTGGAAACACCATATATTTT
j_gene: TRBJ2-5; abundance: NA; d_gene: NA; v_gene: TRBV5-1; CDR3aa: CASSSDSLGGFGTQYF; CDR3nt: TGCGCCAGCAGCTCCGACAGCTTAGGTGGTTTTGGGACCCAGTACTTC
j_gene: TRBJ1-1; abundance: NA; d_gene: TRBD1; v_gene: TRBV10-1; CDR3aa: CASSESGTGGIFF; CDR3nt: TGCGCCAGCAGTGAGTCCGGGACAGGGGGCATCTTCTTT